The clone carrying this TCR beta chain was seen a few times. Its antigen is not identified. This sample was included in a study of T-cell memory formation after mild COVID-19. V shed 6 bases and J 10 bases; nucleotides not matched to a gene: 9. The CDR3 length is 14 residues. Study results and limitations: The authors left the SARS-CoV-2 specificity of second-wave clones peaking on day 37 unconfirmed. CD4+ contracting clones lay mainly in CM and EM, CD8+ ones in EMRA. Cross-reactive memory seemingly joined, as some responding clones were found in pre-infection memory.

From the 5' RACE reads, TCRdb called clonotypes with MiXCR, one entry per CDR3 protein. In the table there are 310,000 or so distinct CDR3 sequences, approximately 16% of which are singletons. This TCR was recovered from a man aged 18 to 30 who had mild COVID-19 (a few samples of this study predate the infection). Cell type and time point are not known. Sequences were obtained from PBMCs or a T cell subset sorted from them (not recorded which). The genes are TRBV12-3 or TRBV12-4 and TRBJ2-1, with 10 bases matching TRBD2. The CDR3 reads CASSWSGGAGEQFF. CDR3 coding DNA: TGTGCCAGCAGCTGGAGCGGGGGGGCCGGGGAGCAGTTCTTC.